Presented here are 3 T cell receptor beta chains from one specimen sequenced in a study of blood T cells in healthy people across ages. PCR was performed a second time for about 7 to 11 cycles using a sample-barcoded 5' primer and a J-beta primer mix. TCRdb itself ran the 5' RACE reads through MiXCR, one entry per CDR3 protein. Of 1,300,000 or so distinct CDR3 sequences in the sample, around 55% were seen once. The sequenced sample consisted of blood. Source of these receptors: a man aged 18 to 30 in good health.

J is TRBJ1-2 and V is TRBV7-9; 7 bases line up with TRBD1. The J segment lost 4 bases and the V segment lost 3 bases, leaving 11 bases of the junction unmatched. The CDR3 covers 16 residues. In germline, CDR1 is SEHNR, CDR2 FQNEAQ (reference sequence). This CDR3 reads CASSLKGDSMSYGYTF. The CDR3 DNA reads as TGTGCCAGCAGCTTGAAGGGGGACAGTATGAGCTATGGCTACACCTTC.

The J gene is TRBJ2-5, the V gene TRBV9, with D possibly being TRBD1 (6 bases). The CDR3 sequence is 15 residues long. V was pared by 3 bases and J by 1 base, with 13 bases between. Germline V CDR1 and CDR2: SGDLS, YYNGEE. In nucleotides, the CDR3 is TGTGCCAGCAGCGCAGGGGCCTCCTTCCAAGAGACCCAGTACTTC. Its translation: CASSAGASFQETQYF.

The chain joins TRBV10-3 to TRBJ2-5; D is undetermined. The CDR3 sequence is 16 residues long. Germline assignment: CDR1 ENHRY and CDR2 SYGVKD. Trimming cost V 6 bases and J 7 bases, with 24 bases left between them. The CDR3 sequence is CAIRERPDGGDWTQYF. The CDR3 DNA is TGTGCCATCAGAGAGCGACCGGACGGCGGAGATTGGACCCAGTACTTC.